A selection of T cell receptor beta chains follows, all from one sample in a study of blood T cell repertoires in COVID-19. Here immunoSEQ multiplex PCR was the method, and the copy in TCRdb shows in-frame clones only, minus some. The profile shows about 250,000 clones, around nine tenths of them singletons. Material: peripheral blood. The receptors originated from a woman aged 60-70 years who had recovered from COVID-19. The CDR3 runs from the conserved cysteine through the conserved F or W. The D gene is left open where the match is weak. The listing skips clone size in some rows; elsewhere it reads once, few, many or a size class.

J gene: TRBJ1-2; D gene: NA; V gene: TRBV9; clone size: NA; CDR3 DNA: TGTGCCAGCAGCGTAGAAAGCCAGGGGATGATCAGAGGCTACACCTTC; CDR3 protein: CASSVESQGMIRGYTF
J gene: TRBJ1-4; D gene: TRBD1; V gene: TRBV29-1; clone size: NA; CDR3 DNA: TGCAGCGCCTTGACAGGGGGGGATGAAAAACTGTTTTTT; CDR3 protein: CSALTGGDEKLFF
J gene: TRBJ1-4; D gene: TRBD1; V gene: TRBV9; clone size: once; CDR3 DNA: TGTGCCAGCAGCGTCGGACAGGGTGTGGGGAAACTGTTTTTT; CDR3 protein: CASSVGQGVGKLFF
J gene: TRBJ1-5; D gene: NA; V gene: TRBV7-8; clone size: NA; CDR3 DNA: TGTGCCAGCAGCTTACTAGTGGAGAGTCAGCCCCAGCATTTT; CDR3 protein: CASSLLVESQPQHF
J gene: TRBJ1-5; D gene: NA; V gene: TRBV19; clone size: NA; CDR3 DNA: TGTGCCAGTAGTCCCCAGGGAGGACAGCCCCAGCATTTT; CDR3 protein: CASSPQGGQPQHF
J gene: TRBJ2-3; D gene: NA; V gene: TRBV5-1; clone size: NA; CDR3 DNA: TGCGCCAGCAGCTTGCTGGGGGCGGAGAGAGATACGCAGTATTTT; CDR3 protein: CASSLLGAERDTQYF
J gene: TRBJ2-7; D gene: TRBD1; V gene: TRBV23-1; clone size: NA; CDR3 DNA: TGCGCCAGCAGTCAACCCGGGACAGGATGGTGGTACGAGCAGTACTTC; CDR3 protein: CASSQPGTGWWYEQYF
J gene: TRBJ2-4; D gene: TRBD1; V gene: TRBV19; clone size: NA; CDR3 DNA: TGTGCCAGTAGCCGGAAGGGGGCAGCCAAAAACATTCAGTACTTC; CDR3 protein: CASSRKGAAKNIQYF
J gene: TRBJ2-2; D gene: TRBD1; V gene: TRBV5-1; clone size: NA; CDR3 DNA: TGCGCCAGCAGCTTGGCGGGACAGGCTCCCGACACCGGGGAGCTGTTTTTT; CDR3 protein: CASSLAGQAPDTGELFF
J gene: TRBJ2-7; D gene: NA; V gene: TRBV6-5; clone size: NA; CDR3 DNA: TGTGCCAGCAGTCCTTACTACGAGCAGTACTTC; CDR3 protein: CASSPYYEQYF
J gene: TRBJ2-3; D gene: NA; V gene: TRBV19; clone size: NA; CDR3 DNA: TGTGCCAGTAGTCCCCACCGACAGTTCACAGATACGCAGTATTTT; CDR3 protein: CASSPHRQFTDTQYF
J gene: TRBJ2-1; D gene: TRBD2; V gene: TRBV18; clone size: NA; CDR3 DNA: TGTGCCAGCTCCCCCGGGGGGGGCTATGTGACCTACAATGAGCAGTTCTTC; CDR3 protein: CASSPGGGYVTYNEQFF
J gene: TRBJ1-2; D gene: TRBD1; V gene: TRBV4-1; clone size: NA; CDR3 DNA: TGCGCCAGCTCCCTAGGAGGACAGGGGTATAGTGGCTACACCTTC; CDR3 protein: CASSLGGQGYSGYTF
J gene: TRBJ1-6; D gene: NA; V gene: TRBV19; clone size: NA; CDR3 DNA: TGTGCCAGTAGTAACTACGGGGGACCGCCGCTTAATTCACCCCTCCACTTT; CDR3 protein: CASSNYGGPPLNSPLHF
J gene: TRBJ2-7; D gene: NA; V gene: TRBV28; clone size: once; CDR3 DNA: TGTGCCAGCAACACCAGAGGACAGTCCTTCTACGAGCAGTACTTC; CDR3 protein: CASNTRGQSFYEQYF
J gene: TRBJ2-4; D gene: NA; V gene: TRBV6-5; clone size: NA; CDR3 DNA: TGTGCCAGCAGTTACTTTATCCAGGGTACGAACATTCAGTACTTC; CDR3 protein: CASSYFIQGTNIQYF
J gene: TRBJ2-7; D gene: TRBD1; V gene: TRBV14; clone size: NA; CDR3 DNA: TGTGCCAGCAGCCCCTGGGACAGGGGGCCGTACGAGCAGTACTTC; CDR3 protein: CASSPWDRGPYEQYF
J gene: TRBJ1-1; D gene: NA; V gene: TRBV7-6; clone size: NA; CDR3 DNA: TGTGCCAGCAGCTTAGCAGGGGGGAACACTGAAGCTTTCTTT; CDR3 protein: CASSLAGGNTEAFF
J gene: TRBJ1-6; D gene: NA; V gene: TRBV7-2; clone size: NA; CDR3 DNA: TGTGCCAGCAGCCCTGTTGTCGAGGGTTCACCCCTCCACTTT; CDR3 protein: CASSPVVEGSPLHF
J gene: TRBJ1-5; D gene: NA; V gene: TRBV5-6; clone size: NA; CDR3 DNA: TGTGCCAGCAGCTCGCACAAGAGGGGCGGGGACTATCAGCCCCAGCATTTT; CDR3 protein: CASSSHKRGGDYQPQHF
J gene: TRBJ1-5; D gene: NA; V gene: TRBV10-3; clone size: NA; CDR3 DNA: TGTGCCATCAGTGAGGGACAGATTAGCAATCAGCCCCAGCATTTT; CDR3 protein: CAISEGQISNQPQHF
J gene: TRBJ1-1; D gene: NA; V gene: TRBV5-6; clone size: NA; CDR3 DNA: TGTGCCAGCAGCTTTCGGGACACCCACACTGAAGCTTTCTTT; CDR3 protein: CASSFRDTHTEAFF
J gene: TRBJ2-7; D gene: NA; V gene: TRBV28; clone size: NA; CDR3 DNA: TGTGCCAGCAGTTCCCTACGGGGTGGGTACGAGCAGTACTTC; CDR3 protein: CASSSLRGGYEQYF
J gene: TRBJ2-3; D gene: NA; V gene: TRBV7-3; clone size: NA; CDR3 DNA: TGTGCCAGCAGCTTAAGTAGAGTCACAGATACGCAGTATTTT; CDR3 protein: CASSLSRVTDTQYF
J gene: TRBJ2-1; D gene: NA; V gene: TRBV18; clone size: NA; CDR3 DNA: TGTGCCAGCTCACCGGACATGAACAATGAGCAGTTCTTC; CDR3 protein: CASSPDMNNEQFF
J gene: TRBJ2-1; D gene: NA; V gene: TRBV7-9; clone size: NA; CDR3 DNA: TGTGCCAGCAGTCCAATCCGGAATGAGCAGTTCTTC; CDR3 protein: CASSPIRNEQFF
J gene: TRBJ1-3; D gene: NA; V gene: TRBV28; clone size: NA; CDR3 DNA: TGTGCCAGCAGTTTAGCAGGGGCTGGAAACACCATATATTTT; CDR3 protein: CASSLAGAGNTIYF
J gene: TRBJ2-7; D gene: NA; V gene: TRBV28; clone size: NA; CDR3 DNA: TGTGCCAGCAGTTTTCATCCAGGTACCACCTACGAGCAGTACTTC; CDR3 protein: CASSFHPGTTYEQYF
J gene: TRBJ1-2; D gene: TRBD1; V gene: TRBV19; clone size: NA; CDR3 DNA: TGTGCCAGTAGTACCCGACAGGGTTCCTATGGCTACACCTTC; CDR3 protein: CASSTRQGSYGYTF
J gene: TRBJ1-1; D gene: TRBD1; V gene: TRBV11-1; clone size: NA; CDR3 DNA: TGTGCCAGCAGCTCCCCCGGACAGGGGTCGGATACTGAAGCTTTCTTT; CDR3 protein: CASSSPGQGSDTEAFF
J gene: TRBJ2-3; D gene: NA; V gene: TRBV27; clone size: NA; CDR3 DNA: TGTGCCAGCAGTACACCCGGGACAATCTCAGATACGCAGTATTTT; CDR3 protein: CASSTPGTISDTQYF
J gene: TRBJ1-4; D gene: TRBD1; V gene: TRBV6-5; clone size: NA; CDR3 DNA: TGTGCCAGCAGACCTAGGGGACAGGGGGGTGAAAAACTGTTTTTT; CDR3 protein: CASRPRGQGGEKLFF
J gene: TRBJ1-2; D gene: NA; V gene: TRBV4-1; clone size: NA; CDR3 DNA: TGCGCCAGCAGCCAAGCCAGGGGCCAACTTTATGGCTACACCTTC; CDR3 protein: CASSQARGQLYGYTF
J gene: TRBJ2-3; D gene: NA; V gene: TRBV2; clone size: NA; CDR3 DNA: TGTGCCAGCAAATTCCGTTCGGGACTGGCCCCCACAGATACGCAGTATTTT; CDR3 protein: CASKFRSGLAPTDTQYF
J gene: TRBJ1-3; D gene: NA; V gene: TRBV6-5; clone size: NA; CDR3 DNA: TGTGCCAGCAGATCCTCCCTCTCTGGAAACACCATATATTTT; CDR3 protein: CASRSSLSGNTIYF
J gene: TRBJ2-1; D gene: NA; V gene: TRBV10-3; clone size: NA; CDR3 DNA: TGTGCTACCCAGGCCCCCGGCTACAATGAGCAGTTCTTC; CDR3 protein: CATQAPGYNEQFF
J gene: TRBJ1-2; D gene: NA; V gene: TRBV2; clone size: few; CDR3 DNA: TGTGCCAGCACCCCAGACAGTTATGGCTACACCTTC; CDR3 protein: CASTPDSYGYTF
J gene: TRBJ2-7; D gene: TRBD1; V gene: TRBV5-1; clone size: NA; CDR3 DNA: TGCGCCAGCAGCCGAGGGACAGGGGATCCCACATACGAGCAGTACTTC; CDR3 protein: CASSRGTGDPTYEQYF
J gene: TRBJ1-1; D gene: NA; V gene: TRBV3-1/TRBV3-2; clone size: NA; CDR3 DNA: TGTGCCAGCAGCCTACAGGCCATGAACACTGAAGCTTTCTTT; CDR3 protein: CASSLQAMNTEAFF